This is a list of T cell receptor beta chains from one sample in a study of blood T cells in healthy people across ages. TCRdb redid the calling of the 5' RACE reads with MiXCR, one entry per CDR3 protein. The sample carries 1.5 million to 2 million distinct CDR3 sequences, approximately 28% recorded once. The sequenced sample consisted of blood. The receptors derive from a woman aged 30 to 39 in good health. CDR3s include the opening cysteine and the closing phenylalanine or tryptophan.

V	J	CDR3
TRBV6-2/TRBV6-3	TRBJ2-2	CASSYQRPNTGELFF
TRBV20-1	TRBJ1-2	CSARDGTGGNGYTF
TRBV5-1	TRBJ2-3	CASSLGAGALTDTQYF
TRBV5-5	TRBJ2-7	CASSYIGTPPSYEQYF
TRBV7-9	TRBJ2-5	CASRIVMEGETQYF
TRBV2	TRBJ1-2	CASSFEGEGPYGYTF
TRBV10-3	TRBJ2-3	CAIGRGGRAGDTQYF
TRBV21-1	TRBJ1-1	CASSKRSPTGPYIYTEAFF
TRBV6-5	TRBJ2-5	CASSGGWGRGTQYF
TRBV15	TRBJ2-3	CATSAIHSSDPSTDTQYF
TRBV7-2	TRBJ2-4	CASSSGLAGGSIQYF
TRBV6-4	TRBJ2-1	CASSTTRTEQFF
TRBV5-1	NA	CASSRGISGGKETQYF
TRBV20-1	TRBJ2-5	CSARQGQGFLETQYF
TRBV5-1	TRBJ2-7	CASSVQGETYEQYF
TRBV12-3/TRBV12-4	TRBJ2-7	CASSPSRLASGSRRVYKQYF
TRBV10-1	TRBJ2-1	CASSENGSYNEQFF
TRBV6-2/TRBV6-3	TRBJ2-1	CASSYRGLEQFF
TRBV10-1	TRBJ2-1	CASSAAPGGESHNEQFF
TRBV20-1	TRBJ2-1	CSARDTGTGGNEQFF
TRBV6-2/TRBV6-3	NA	CASRELAGTYEQYF
TRBV7-9	TRBJ2-1	CASSVTSAAPNEQFF
TRBV9	TRBJ1-2	CASSVVGENYGYTF
TRBV7-3	TRBJ2-1	CASSLNSGAGGTYNEQFF
TRBV11-2	TRBJ2-3	CASSPTDSTDTQYF
TRBV7-9	TRBJ2-5	CASSRPGVQETQYF
TRBV11-2	TRBJ2-5	CASSLGAWADQETQYF
TRBV20-1	NA	CSAIVGFEQYF
TRBV5-5	TRBJ1-4	CASSPVAGVGEKLFF
TRBV12-5	TRBJ2-1	CASGLGGARNEQFF
TRBV29-1	TRBJ1-1	CSVRGATNTEAFF
TRBV7-7	TRBJ2-1	CASSFKIAAYNEQFF
TRBV5-1	TRBJ1-6	CASSIGQGAVNSPPHF
TRBV6-5	TRBJ2-5	CASSPPADQQETQYF
TRBV4-1	TRBJ2-1	CASSQDRGQSYNEQFF
TRBV10-3	TRBJ2-2	CAISEPTGAGELFF
TRBV20-1	TRBJ2-3	CSAPWTDTQYF
TRBV5-1	TRBJ1-2	CASSLLGESGYTF
TRBV5-6	TRBJ1-4	CASSFGDRAEKLFF
TRBV13	TRBJ2-4	CASRGDQGLAGRDIQYF
TRBV20-1	TRBJ2-5	CSAREEQGSQETQYF
TRBV20-1	TRBJ1-6	CGAPEPGTGDSPLHF
TRBV18	TRBJ1-1	CASSIGGRDTEAFF
TRBV15	TRBJ1-4	CATSRDAGGGEKLFF
TRBV3-1	TRBJ2-1	CASSHRDRGRAEQFF
TRBV20-1	TRBJ1-2	CSARDQDNYGYTF